A single TCR beta chain is shown here with its context. Trimming took off 6 bases at V and 0 bases at J, with 11 bases between the two ends. The CDR3 spans 13 residues. Germline V gene lookup returns CDR1 SQVTM and CDR2 ANQGSEA. This record comes from a study of blood T cells in healthy people across ages. The second PCR ran about 7 to 12 cycles with a sample-barcoded 5' primer and J-beta primers. TCRdb called the 5' RACE reads again in MiXCR, with one record for every CDR3 protein. The profile shows 800,000 to 1,300,000 distinct CDR3 sequences, roughly 24% of them singletons. In terms of origin and age, donors were healthy Caucasian individuals from Russia aged about 6 to 90. In addition, the sample was reused for a study of T cells of mothers and their children. As reported in that work: Six or seven children, together with their three healthy Caucasian mothers, made up the donors.

Material: blood. The clonotype was recovered from a girl aged 2 to 9 in good health. This chain uses TRBV29-1 with TRBJ1-1; D unclear. The CDR3, as DNA: TGCAGCGTAGTTGGGCTGTTGAACACTGAAGCTTTCTTT. It translates to CSVVGLLNTEAFF.